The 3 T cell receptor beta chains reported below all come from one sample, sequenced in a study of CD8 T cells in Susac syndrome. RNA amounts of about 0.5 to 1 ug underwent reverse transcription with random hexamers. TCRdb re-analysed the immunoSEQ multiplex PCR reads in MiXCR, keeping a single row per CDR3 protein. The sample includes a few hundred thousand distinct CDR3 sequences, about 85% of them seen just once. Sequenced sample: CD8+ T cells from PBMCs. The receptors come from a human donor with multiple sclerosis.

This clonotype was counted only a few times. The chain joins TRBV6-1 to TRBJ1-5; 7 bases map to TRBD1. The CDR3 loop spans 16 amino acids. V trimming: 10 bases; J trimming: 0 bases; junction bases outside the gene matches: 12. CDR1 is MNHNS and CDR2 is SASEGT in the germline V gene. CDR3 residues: CAITLPTGSSNQPQHF. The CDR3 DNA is TGTGCCATTACGCTCCCGACAGGGTCTAGCAATCAGCCCCAGCATTTT.

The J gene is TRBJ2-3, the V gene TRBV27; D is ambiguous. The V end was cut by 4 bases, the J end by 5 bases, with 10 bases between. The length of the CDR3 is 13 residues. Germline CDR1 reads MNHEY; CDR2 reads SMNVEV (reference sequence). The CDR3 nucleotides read TGTGCCAGCAGTTCCCACCCCCAAGATACGCAGTATTTT. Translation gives CASSSHPQDTQYF.

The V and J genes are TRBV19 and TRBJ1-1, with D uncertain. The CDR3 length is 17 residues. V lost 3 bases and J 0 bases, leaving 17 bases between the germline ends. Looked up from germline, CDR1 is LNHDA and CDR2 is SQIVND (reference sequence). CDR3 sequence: CASSIPSGSLMNTEAFF. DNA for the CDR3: TGTGCCAGTAGTATCCCTTCGGGCAGCCTAATGAACACTGAAGCTTTCTTT.